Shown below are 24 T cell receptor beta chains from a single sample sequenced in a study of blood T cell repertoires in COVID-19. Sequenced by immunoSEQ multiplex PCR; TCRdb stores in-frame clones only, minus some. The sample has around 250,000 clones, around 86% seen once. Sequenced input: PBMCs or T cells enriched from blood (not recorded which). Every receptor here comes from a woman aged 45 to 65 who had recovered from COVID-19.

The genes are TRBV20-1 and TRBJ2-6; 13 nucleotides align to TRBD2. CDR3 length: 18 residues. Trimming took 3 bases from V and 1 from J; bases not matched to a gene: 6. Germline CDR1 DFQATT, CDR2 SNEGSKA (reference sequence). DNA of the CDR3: TGCAGTGCTAGTAGAGGACTAGCGGGAGTATCTGGGGCCAACGTCCTGACTTTC. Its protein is CSASRGLAGVSGANVLTF.

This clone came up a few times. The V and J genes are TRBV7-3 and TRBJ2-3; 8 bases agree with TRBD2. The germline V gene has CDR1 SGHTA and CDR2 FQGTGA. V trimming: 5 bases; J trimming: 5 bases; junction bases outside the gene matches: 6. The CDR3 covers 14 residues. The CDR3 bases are TGTGCCAGCAGCCCCTCCCTAGCGGGAGATACGCAGTATTTT. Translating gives CASSPSLAGDTQYF.

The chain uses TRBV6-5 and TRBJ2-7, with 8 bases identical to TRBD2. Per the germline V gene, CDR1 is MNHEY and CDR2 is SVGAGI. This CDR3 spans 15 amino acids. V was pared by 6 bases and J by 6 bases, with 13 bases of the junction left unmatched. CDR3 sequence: CASRGAGTRIGEQYF. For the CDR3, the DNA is TGTGCCAGCAGAGGTGCCGGGACTAGGATCGGCGAGCAGTACTTC.

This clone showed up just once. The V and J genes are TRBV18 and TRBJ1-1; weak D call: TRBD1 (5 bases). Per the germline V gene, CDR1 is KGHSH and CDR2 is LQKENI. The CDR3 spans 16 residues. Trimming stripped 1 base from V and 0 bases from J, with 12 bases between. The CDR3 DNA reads TGTGCCAGCTCACCACTCGGCCGGGGGGTGAACACTGAAGCTTTCTTT. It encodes CASSPLGRGVNTEAFF.

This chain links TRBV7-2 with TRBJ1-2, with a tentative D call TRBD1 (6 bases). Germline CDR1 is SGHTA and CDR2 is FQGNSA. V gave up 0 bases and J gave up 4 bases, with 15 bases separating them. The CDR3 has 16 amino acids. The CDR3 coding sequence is TGTGCCAGCAGCTTAGCAACGGGGACAAGCCTCTATGGCTACACCTTC. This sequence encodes CASSLATGTSLYGYTF.

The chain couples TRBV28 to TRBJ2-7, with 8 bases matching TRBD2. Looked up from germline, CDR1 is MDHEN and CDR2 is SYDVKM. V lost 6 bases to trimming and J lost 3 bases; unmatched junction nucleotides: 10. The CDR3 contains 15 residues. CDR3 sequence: CASSKRASGSYEQYF. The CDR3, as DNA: TGTGCCAGCAGCAAGCGCGCGAGCGGGAGCTACGAGCAGTACTTC.

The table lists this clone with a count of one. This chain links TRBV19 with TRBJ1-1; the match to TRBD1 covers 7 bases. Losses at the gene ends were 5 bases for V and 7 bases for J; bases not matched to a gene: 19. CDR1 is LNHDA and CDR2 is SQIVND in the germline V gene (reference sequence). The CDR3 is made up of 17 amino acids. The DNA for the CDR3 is TGTGCCAGTAGTGGCGGCACAGGGGTCCCATTCCCCCTTGAAGCTTTCTTT. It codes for CASSGGTGVPFPLEAFF.

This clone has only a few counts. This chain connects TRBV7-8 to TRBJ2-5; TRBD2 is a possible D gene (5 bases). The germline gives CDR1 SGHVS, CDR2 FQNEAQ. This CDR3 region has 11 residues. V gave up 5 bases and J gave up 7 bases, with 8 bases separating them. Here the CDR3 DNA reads TGTGCCAGCAGCGCCGGGGTGACCCAGTACTTC. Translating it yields CASSAGVTQYF.

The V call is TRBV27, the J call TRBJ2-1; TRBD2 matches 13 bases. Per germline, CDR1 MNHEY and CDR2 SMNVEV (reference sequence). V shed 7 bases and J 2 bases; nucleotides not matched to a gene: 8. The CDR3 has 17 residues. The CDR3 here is CASKRLGTSGTYNEQFF. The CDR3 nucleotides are TGTGCCAGCAAGAGACTAGGGACTAGCGGGACCTACAATGAGCAGTTCTTC.

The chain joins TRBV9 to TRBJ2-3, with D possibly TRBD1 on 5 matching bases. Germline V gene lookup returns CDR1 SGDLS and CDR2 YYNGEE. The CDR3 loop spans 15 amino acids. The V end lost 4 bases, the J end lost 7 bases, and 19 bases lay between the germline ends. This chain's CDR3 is CASSPMRQGGNTQYF. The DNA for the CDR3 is TGTGCCAGCAGCCCCATGAGGCAGGGCGGCAATACGCAGTATTTT.

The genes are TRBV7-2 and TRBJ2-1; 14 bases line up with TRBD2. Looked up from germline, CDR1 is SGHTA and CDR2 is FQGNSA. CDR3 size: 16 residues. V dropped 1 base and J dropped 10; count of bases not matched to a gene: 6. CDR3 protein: CASSLGGLAGAGEQFF. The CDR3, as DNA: TGTGCCAGCAGCTTAGGGGGACTAGCGGGAGCCGGGGAGCAGTTCTTC.

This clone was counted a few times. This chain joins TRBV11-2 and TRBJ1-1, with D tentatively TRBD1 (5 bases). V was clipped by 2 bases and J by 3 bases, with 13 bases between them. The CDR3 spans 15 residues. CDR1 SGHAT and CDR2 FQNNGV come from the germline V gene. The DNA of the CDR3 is TGTGCCAGCAGCTTAATATCTCGGGGGGACACTGAAGCTTTCTTT. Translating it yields CASSLISRGDTEAFF.

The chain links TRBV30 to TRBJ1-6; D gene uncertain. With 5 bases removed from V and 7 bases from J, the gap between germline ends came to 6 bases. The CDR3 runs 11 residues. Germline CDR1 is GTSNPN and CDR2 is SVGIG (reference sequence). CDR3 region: CAWRGNSPLHF. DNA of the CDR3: TGTGCCTGGCGAGGGAATTCACCCCTCCACTTT. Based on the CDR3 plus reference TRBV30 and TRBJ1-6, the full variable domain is SQTIHQWPATLVQPVGSPLSLECTVEGTSNPNLYWYRQAAGRGLQLLFYSVGIGQISSEVPQNLSASRPQDRQFILSSKKLLLSDSGFYLCAWRGNSPLHFGNGTRLTVT.

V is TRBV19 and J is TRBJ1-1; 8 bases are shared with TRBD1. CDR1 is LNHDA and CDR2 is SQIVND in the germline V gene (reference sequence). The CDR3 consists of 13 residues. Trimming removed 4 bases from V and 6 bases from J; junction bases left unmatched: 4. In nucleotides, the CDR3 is TGTGCCAGTAGTAGGACAGGGAGCGCTGAAGCTTTCTTT. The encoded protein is CASSRTGSAEAFF.

The CDR3 loop reads CASSYRGQSPLHF. CDR3 sequence (DNA): TGTGCCAGCAGTTATAGGGGGCAATCACCCCTCCACTTT. V usage is TRBV6-2 or TRBV6-3 and J usage is TRBJ1-6; TRBD1 aligns across 7 bases. V gave up 3 bases and J gave up 10 bases; unmatched junction bases: 3. CDR1 and CDR2 from the germline V gene are MNHEY and SVGEGT. CDR3 length equals 13 residues.

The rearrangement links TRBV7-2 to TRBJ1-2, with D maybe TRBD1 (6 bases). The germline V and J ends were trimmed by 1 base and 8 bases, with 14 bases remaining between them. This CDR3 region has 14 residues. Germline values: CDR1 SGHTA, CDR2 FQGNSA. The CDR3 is CASSLEGRGRGYTF. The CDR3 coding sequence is TGTGCCAGCAGCTTAGAGGGCAGGGGTCGGGGCTACACCTTC.

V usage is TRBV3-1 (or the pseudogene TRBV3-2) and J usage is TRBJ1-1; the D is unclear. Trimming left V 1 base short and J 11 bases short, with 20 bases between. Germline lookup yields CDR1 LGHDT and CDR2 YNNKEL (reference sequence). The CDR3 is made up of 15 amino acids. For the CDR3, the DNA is TGTGCCAGCAGCCAAGGCGGACTGGGAGGGATCTCGGCTTTCTTT. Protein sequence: CASSQGGLGGISAFF.

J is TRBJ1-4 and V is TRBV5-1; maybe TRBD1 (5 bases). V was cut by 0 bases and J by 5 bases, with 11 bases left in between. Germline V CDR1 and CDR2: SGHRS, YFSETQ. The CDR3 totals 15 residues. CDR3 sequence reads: CASSLAGFFNEKLFF. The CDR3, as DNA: TGCGCCAGCAGCTTGGCAGGGTTTTTCAATGAAAAACTGTTTTTT.

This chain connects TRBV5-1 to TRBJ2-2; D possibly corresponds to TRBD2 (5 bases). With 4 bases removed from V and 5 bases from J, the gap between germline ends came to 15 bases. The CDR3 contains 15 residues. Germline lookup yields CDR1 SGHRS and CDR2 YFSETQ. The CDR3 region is CASSPGRGGTGELFF. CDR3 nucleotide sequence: TGCGCCAGCAGCCCGGGCCGCGGAGGTACCGGGGAGCTGTTTTTT.

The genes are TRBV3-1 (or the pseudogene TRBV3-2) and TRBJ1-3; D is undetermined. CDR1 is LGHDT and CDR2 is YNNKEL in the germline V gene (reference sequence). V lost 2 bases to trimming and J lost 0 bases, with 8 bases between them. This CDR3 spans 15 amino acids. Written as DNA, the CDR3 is TGTGCCAGCAGCCAACCCCTTAACTCTGGAAACACCATATATTTT. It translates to CASSQPLNSGNTIYF.

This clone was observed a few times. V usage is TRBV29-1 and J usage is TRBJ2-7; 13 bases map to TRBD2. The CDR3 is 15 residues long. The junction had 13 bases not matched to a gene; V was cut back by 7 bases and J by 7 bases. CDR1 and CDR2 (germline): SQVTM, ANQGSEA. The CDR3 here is CSAKGLAGVDKEQYF. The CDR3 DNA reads TGCAGCGCGAAAGGACTAGCGGGAGTCGATAAGGAGCAGTACTTC.

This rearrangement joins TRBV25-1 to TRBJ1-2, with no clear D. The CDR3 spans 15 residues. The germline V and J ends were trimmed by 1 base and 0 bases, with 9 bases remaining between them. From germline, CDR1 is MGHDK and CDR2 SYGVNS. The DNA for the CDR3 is TGTGCCAGCAGTGAATCCTCCGGGACTAACTATGGCTACACCTTC. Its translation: CASSESSGTNYGYTF.

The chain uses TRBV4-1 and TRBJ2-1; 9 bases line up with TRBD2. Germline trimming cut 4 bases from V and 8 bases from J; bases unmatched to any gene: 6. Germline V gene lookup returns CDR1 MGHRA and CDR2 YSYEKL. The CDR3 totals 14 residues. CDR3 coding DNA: TGCGCCAGCAGCCTACGGACTAGCGCGGATGAGCAGTTCTTC. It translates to CASSLRTSADEQFF.

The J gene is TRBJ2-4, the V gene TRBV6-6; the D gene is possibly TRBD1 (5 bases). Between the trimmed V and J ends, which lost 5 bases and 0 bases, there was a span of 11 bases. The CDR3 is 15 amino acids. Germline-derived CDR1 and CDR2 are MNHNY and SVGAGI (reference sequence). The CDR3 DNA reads TGTGCCAGCAGTCCAGGGATCCTAGCCAAAAACATTCAGTACTTC. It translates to CASSPGILAKNIQYF.